The clone carrying this T cell receptor beta chain was seen repeatedly, ten times or more. Its antigen is as yet unknown. This sample was taken from a study of T cell repertoires in cytomegalovirus infection. Study information: Indications came from public TCR beta signatures; they pointed to CMV infection and to a matching HLA type. Regarding the study as a whole: What dominated the ex vivo response were HLA-C-restricted CMV-specific TCR beta clonotypes.

The CDR3 has 16 amino acids. The V and J ends lost 0 bases and 2 bases respectively, with 13 bases between them. Germline V gene lookup returns CDR1 ENHRY and CDR2 SYGVKD. TCRdb itself ran the reads through MiXCR, one entry per CDR3 protein. The sample records some 300,000 distinct CDR3 sequences, about 8.8% being singletons. This chain uses TRBV10-3 with TRBJ1-2; perhaps TRBD1 as D (6 bases). This TCR came from a human donor in good health (CMV status not recorded). Some clones in this sample may be carry-over from other donors' samples. Sequenced sample: PBMCs. This chain's CDR3 is CAISESSLGANYGYTF. CDR3 nucleotides: TGTGCCATCAGTGAGTCGAGTCTGGGGGCCAACTATGGCTACACCTTC.